Each of the 25 T cell receptor beta chains below was sequenced from the same sample in a study of blood T cells in healthy people across ages. Alongside a J-beta primer mix, a sample-barcoded 5' primer served in a second PCR lasting 7 to 11 cycles. TCRdb ran MiXCR on the 5' RACE reads and lists one entry per CDR3 protein. The data show roughly 1,000,000 distinct CDR3 sequences, less than 25% seen once. These data were also filed under a second study, of T cells of mothers and their children.

Specimen: blood. These receptors were taken from a girl aged 2 to 10 in good health.

This clonotype was detected only a few times. The rearrangement joins TRBV11-3 to TRBJ2-2; 7 bases line up with TRBD1. J lost 6 bases, V lost 5 bases, and 9 bases had no gene match. Germline V CDR1 and CDR2: SGHNT, YENEEA. The CDR3 sequence is 15 residues long. CDR3 coding DNA: TGTGCCAGCAGCCGGAGACAGGGAGAGGCCGGGGAGCTGTTTTTT. This codes for CASSRRQGEAGELFF.

The chain couples TRBV7-9 to TRBJ2-7; 10 nucleotides line up with TRBD2. Trimming cost V 4 bases and J 2 bases; bases outside gene matches: 8. The CDR3 totals 16 residues. The V gene's germline CDR1 is SEHNR and CDR2 FQNEAQ (reference sequence). The CDR3 loop reads CASSWLAGANTYEQYF. The CDR3 coding sequence is TGTGCCAGCAGCTGGCTAGCGGGAGCAAACACCTACGAGCAGTACTTC.

The chain has TRBV9 and TRBJ2-1, with TRBD2 matching over 10 bases. Losses at the gene ends were 0 bases for V and 3 bases for J; bases not matched to a gene: 0. The CDR3 consists of 15 residues. Germline CDR1 is SGDLS and CDR2 is YYNGEE. The CDR3 reads CASSVGLAGYNEQFF. CDR3 nucleotides: TGTGCCAGCAGCGTAGGACTAGCGGGCTACAATGAGCAGTTCTTC.

The chain is built from TRBV20-1 and TRBJ2-7, with 8 bases identical to TRBD2. From germline, CDR1 is DFQATT and CDR2 SNEGSKA (reference sequence). V lost 6 bases and J lost 12; bases outside the gene matches: 10. The CDR3 extends over 11 amino acids. Here the CDR3 reads CSARQGLVAYF. CDR3 DNA: TGCAGTGCCAGGCAGGGACTAGTTGCGTACTTC.

The V call is TRBV6-1, the J call TRBJ1-2; TRBD1 matches at 8 bases. CDR3 length equals 15 residues. Germline V gives CDR1 MNHNS, CDR2 SASEGT. J was trimmed by 4 bases and V by 5 bases; bases with no gene match: 9. The CDR3 DNA is TGTGCCAGCAGTACGGGACAGGCATTCCTCTATGGCTACACCTTC. It specifies CASSTGQAFLYGYTF.

The DNA of the CDR3 is TGTGCCAGCAGTTACATAGGAGGGGGCGTCTCTGGGGCCAACGTCCTGACTTTC. Translation gives CASSYIGGGVSGANVLTF. The chain couples TRBV6-2 or TRBV6-3 to TRBJ2-6, with D possibly TRBD1 on 7 matching bases. The CDR3 runs to 18 residues. Germline V gives CDR1 MNHEY, CDR2 SVGEGT. V lost 2 bases and J 0 bases, leaving 14 bases between the germline ends.

The genes are TRBV29-1 and TRBJ2-1, with a possible D match to TRBD1 (6 bases). Trimming removed 7 bases at V and 0 bases at J, with 13 bases between. Per germline, CDR1 SQVTM and CDR2 ANQGSEA. The CDR3 consists of 14 residues. CDR3 sequence (DNA): TGCAGCGGTATGAACAGGGTCTCCTACAATGAGCAGTTCTTC. This translates into CSGMNRVSYNEQFF.

This clonotype turned up a few times. The rearrangement uses TRBV4-1 and TRBJ2-3; 9 bases are a match to TRBD1. V gave up 1 base and J gave up 4 bases; unmatched junction bases: 9. The CDR3 totals 17 residues. From germline, CDR1 is MGHRA and CDR2 YSYEKL. The CDR3 is CASSQVGQGLPPDTQYF. DNA for the CDR3: TGCGCCAGCAGCCAAGTAGGACAGGGGCTCCCCCCAGATACGCAGTATTTT.

The chain uses TRBV20-1 and TRBJ1-2, with D unclear. The germline CDR1 and CDR2 sequences are DFQATT and SNEGSKA (reference sequence). The CDR3 runs 11 residues. The CDR3, as DNA: TGCGGCTTGGGATCTAACTATGGCTACACCTTC. Translation: CGLGSNYGYTF.

The chain uses TRBV4-3 and TRBJ1-5, with D possibly being TRBD1 (6 bases). Germline loops: CDR1 LGHNA, CDR2 YSLEER. Trimming took 0 bases from V and 2 from J, leaving 11 bases between them. The CDR3 sequence is 16 residues long. CDR3 sequence reads: CASSQDIRGGNQPQHF. CDR3 nucleotides: TGCGCCAGCAGCCAAGACATCAGGGGAGGCAATCAGCCCCAGCATTTT.

The sample holds a few counts of this clonotype. The chain carries TRBV28 and TRBJ2-7; 7 bases are a match to TRBD1. Germline CDR1 reads MDHEN; CDR2 reads SYDVKM. V trimming: 6 bases; J trimming: 3 bases; junction bases outside the gene matches: 11. The CDR3 is 15 residues long. The CDR3: CASRDPGQSFYEQYF. CDR3 nucleotide sequence: TGTGCCAGCAGGGACCCGGGACAGAGCTTCTACGAGCAGTACTTC.

There are a few counts of this clonotype. This rearrangement joins TRBV12-3 or TRBV12-4 to TRBJ2-1; D is uncertain. The CDR3 sequence is 11 residues long. Trimming cost V 7 bases and J 8 bases, with 9 bases left between them. In nucleotides, the CDR3 is TGTGCCAGCACCGAAAGGTATGAGCAGTTCTTC. The encoded protein is CASTERYEQFF.

This chain uses TRBV18 with TRBJ2-5; D uncertain. V was trimmed by 3 bases and J by 0 bases, leaving 5 bases between them. Germline CDR1 reads KGHSH; CDR2 reads LQKENI. The CDR3 is 13 residues long. CDR3 DNA: TGTGCCAGCTCACCTTACCACCAAGAGACCCAGTACTTC. Protein product: CASSPYHQETQYF.

This clonotype came up a few times. The chain recombines TRBV20-1 with TRBJ1-1; no firm D call. Trimming stripped 0 bases from V and 2 bases from J, with 7 bases between. This CDR3 region has 13 residues. Germline-derived CDR1 and CDR2 are DFQATT and SNEGSKA (reference sequence). Here the CDR3 reads CSARERANTEAFF. In DNA, the CDR3 is TGCAGTGCTAGAGAGAGGGCCAACACTGAAGCTTTCTTT.

The chain couples TRBV28 to TRBJ2-7, with D uncertain. CDR3 length: 14 residues. Germline V gives CDR1 MDHEN, CDR2 SYDVKM. Trimming removed 2 bases at V and 3 bases at J, with 11 bases between. The CDR3 is CASSLPTTYYEQYF. For the CDR3, the DNA is TGTGCCAGCAGTTTACCAACCACTTACTACGAGCAGTACTTC.

The chain joins TRBV7-3 to TRBJ2-2; 11 nucleotides line up with TRBD2. CDR1 is SGHTA, CDR2 FQGTGA, per germline. V lost 0 bases and J lost 8; bases outside the gene matches: 2. The CDR3 totals 15 residues. The CDR3 protein is CASSLTGLAVGELFF. The CDR3 bases are TGTGCCAGCAGCTTAACGGGACTAGCGGTGGGGGAGCTGTTTTTT.

The sample holds many counts of this clonotype. The chain links TRBV20-1 to TRBJ2-1; D gene unclear. In germline, CDR1 is DFQATT, CDR2 SNEGSKA (reference sequence). The V and J ends lost 6 bases and 0 bases respectively, with 9 bases between them. The CDR3 has 13 amino acids. This chain's CDR3 is CSATKSSYNEQFF. CDR3 in DNA: TGCAGTGCCACCAAGAGCTCCTACAATGAGCAGTTCTTC.

The J gene is TRBJ2-4, the V gene TRBV4-1; maybe TRBD1 (6 bases). This CDR3 comprises 16 residues. The ends were cut back, 0 bases at V and 5 bases at J, with 14 bases in the middle. Germline V gene data show CDR1 as MGHRA and CDR2 as YSYEKL. The DNA of the CDR3 is TGCGCCAGCAGCCAAGATCCCGGGAAGGGGGAAAACATTCAGTACTTC. Translating it yields CASSQDPGKGENIQYF.

The chain links TRBV12-3 or TRBV12-4 to TRBJ1-2; D not certain. Trimming cost V 8 bases and J 4 bases, with 17 bases left between them. This CDR3 is 14 amino acids long. Written as DNA, the CDR3 is TGTGCCAGCCTACCGGCGAACAAGGGCTATGGCTACACCTTC. Its protein is CASLPANKGYGYTF.

This clonotype appeared a few times. The chain employs TRBV4-2 and TRBJ2-3; no definite D call. Trimming cost V 0 bases and J 0 bases, with 10 bases left between them. CDR3 length: 16 amino acids. Germline-derived CDR1 and CDR2 are LGHNA and YNFKEQ. The CDR3 here is CASSQESWASTDTQYF. For the CDR3, the DNA is TGTGCCAGCAGCCAAGAAAGCTGGGCTAGCACAGATACGCAGTATTTT.

This clonotype was observed a handful of times. The rearrangement joins TRBV7-8 to TRBJ2-7; tentative D call: TRBD2 (6 bases). Germline loops: CDR1 SGHVS, CDR2 FQNEAQ. V was clipped by 0 bases and J by 2 bases, with 14 bases between them. CDR3 size: 16 residues. In DNA form, the CDR3 reads TGTGCCAGCAGCTTAGCGTCGGCTAGCGTTCCCTACGAGCAGTACTTC. Protein: CASSLASASVPYEQYF.

Only a few counts were recorded for this clonotype. The rearrangement uses TRBV12-3 or TRBV12-4 and TRBJ2-7; possible D gene TRBD2, 6 bases. Trimming shortened V by 6 bases and J by 6 bases, and 15 bases separated the two germline ends. The CDR3 totals 13 residues. The chain's CDR3 is CASSPSGAGEQYF. Here the CDR3 DNA reads TGTGCCAGCAGCCCTTCGGGAGCGGGCGAGCAGTACTTC.

The chain is built from TRBV12-3 or TRBV12-4 and TRBJ2-3; D is ambiguous. V was shortened by 5 bases and J by 4 bases, with 13 bases between the two germline ends. The CDR3 covers 14 residues. The CDR3 DNA follows: TGTGCCAGCAGTCCCCCCGACCAGGCAGATACGCAGTATTTT. This encodes CASSPPDQADTQYF.

The chain uses TRBV7-9 and TRBJ1-6, with D tentatively TRBD1 (6 bases). Trimming left V 8 bases short and J 5 bases short, with 22 bases between. CDR1 SEHNR and CDR2 FQNEAQ come from the germline V gene (reference sequence). The CDR3 extends over 17 amino acids. CDR3 DNA: TGTGCCAGCGGCCCCGGTGGGGGGGCTATCCATAATTCACCCCTCCACTTT. Residues: CASGPGGGAIHNSPLHF.

The rearrangement uses TRBV7-6 and TRBJ2-5; 8 positions agree with TRBD2. Germline CDR1 reads SGHVS; CDR2 reads FNYEAQ. The ends lost 1 base at V and 3 bases at J; junction bases unmatched: 25. CDR3 size: 22 residues. The CDR3 protein is CASSLVSGWEFISGVPKETQYF. In DNA, the CDR3 is TGTGCCAGCAGCTTAGTTTCAGGATGGGAATTTATTAGCGGGGTTCCAAAAGAGACCCAGTACTTC.